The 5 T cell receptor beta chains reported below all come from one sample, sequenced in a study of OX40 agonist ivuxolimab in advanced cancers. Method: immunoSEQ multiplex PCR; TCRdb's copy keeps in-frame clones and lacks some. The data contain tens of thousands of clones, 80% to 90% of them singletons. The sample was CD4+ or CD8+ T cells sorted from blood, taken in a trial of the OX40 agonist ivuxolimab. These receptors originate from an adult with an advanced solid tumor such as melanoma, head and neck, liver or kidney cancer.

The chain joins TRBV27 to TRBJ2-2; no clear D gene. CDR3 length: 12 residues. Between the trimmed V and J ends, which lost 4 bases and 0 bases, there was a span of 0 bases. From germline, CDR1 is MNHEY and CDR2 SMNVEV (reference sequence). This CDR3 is CASSSNTGELFF. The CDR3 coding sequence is TGTGCCAGCAGTTCGAACACCGGGGAGCTGTTTTTT.

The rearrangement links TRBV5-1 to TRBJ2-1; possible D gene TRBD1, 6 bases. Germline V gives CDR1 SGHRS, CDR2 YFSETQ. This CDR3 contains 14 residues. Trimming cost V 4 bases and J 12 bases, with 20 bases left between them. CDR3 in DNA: TGCGCCAGCAGCCATGACAGGCCTGCCGATGGGCAGTTCTTC. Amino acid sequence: CASSHDRPADGQFF.

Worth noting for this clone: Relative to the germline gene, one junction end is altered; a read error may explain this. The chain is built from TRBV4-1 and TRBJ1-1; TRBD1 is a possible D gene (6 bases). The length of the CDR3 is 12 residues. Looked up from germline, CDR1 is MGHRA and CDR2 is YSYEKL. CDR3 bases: TGCGCCAGCAGTGGGGGAGACCCGGGACAAGACTTT. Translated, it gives CASSGGDPGQDF.

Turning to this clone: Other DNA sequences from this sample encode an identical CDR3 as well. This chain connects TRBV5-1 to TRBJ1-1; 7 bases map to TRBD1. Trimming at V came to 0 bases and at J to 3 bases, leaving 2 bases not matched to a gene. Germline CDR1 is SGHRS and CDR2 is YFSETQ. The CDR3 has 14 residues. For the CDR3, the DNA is TGCGCCAGCAGCTTGGGCACAGGGGACACTGAAGCTTTCTTT. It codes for CASSLGTGDTEAFF. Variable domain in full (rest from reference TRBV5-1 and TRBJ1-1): KAGVTQTPRYLIKTRGQQVTLSCSPISGHRSVSWYQQTPGQGLQFLFEYFSETQRNKGNFPGRFSGRQFSNSRSEMNVSTLELGDSALYLCASSLGTGDTEAFFGQGTRLTVV.

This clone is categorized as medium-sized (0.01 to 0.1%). The DNA of the CDR3 is TGTGCCAGCAGCGAACAGAGCCCGTCAGGGACCCAGTACTTC. Residues: CASSEQSPSGTQYF. This rearrangement joins TRBV9 to TRBJ2-5; D not resolved. Germline CDR1 is SGDLS and CDR2 is YYNGEE. The V end lost 3 bases, the J end lost 7 bases, and 16 bases lay between the germline ends. This CDR3 is 14 amino acids long.